Following are 15 T cell receptor beta chains from one sample sequenced in a study of TIL therapy for anti-PD-1-resistant metastatic lung cancer. The immunoSEQ assay was v3. The data were produced by immunoSEQ multiplex PCR, yet TCRdb's version contains in-frame clones alone and is incomplete. The data contain 95,000 or so clones, around 71% of them seen just once; the ten biggest clones take up 10% to 11%. Time point described: pre-treatment sample, taken before nivolumab and TIL therapy. The tumor samples were excised metastases, mostly pleural nodules or supraclavicular lymph nodes. This specimen consisted of tumor tissue, obtained at baseline. The receptors derive from a person between 25 and 80 years old with non-small cell lung cancer.

The V gene is TRBV7-3, the J gene TRBJ2-2; a weak D match, TRBD1 (6 bases). CDR3 length: 16 amino acids. The germline V and J ends were trimmed by 5 bases and 0 bases, with 13 bases remaining between them. Germline V gene data show CDR1 as SGHTA and CDR2 as FQGTGA. The CDR3 nucleotides are TGTGCCAGCAGCCAAACAGGGAGCGCGAACACCGGGGAGCTGTTTTTT. This gives the protein CASSQTGSANTGELFF.

The chain joins TRBV5-4 to TRBJ1-6, with 7 bases aligning to TRBD1. In germline, CDR1 is SGHNT, CDR2 YYREEE (reference sequence). The CDR3 is 15 residues long. The ends lost 4 bases at V and 6 bases at J; junction bases unmatched: 7. The CDR3 here is CASSQNRGGNSPLHF. Written as DNA, the CDR3 is TGTGCCAGCAGCCAAAACAGGGGTGGTAATTCACCCCTCCACTTT.

The rearrangement joins TRBV12-3 or TRBV12-4 to TRBJ2-7, with D possibly TRBD1 on 5 matching bases. There are 11 residues in the CDR3. V lost 8 bases and J 1 base, leaving 6 bases between the germline ends. The CDR3, as DNA: TGTGCCAGCGCAGGGTCCTACGAGCAGTACTTC. This gives the protein CASAGSYEQYF.

This clone was observed a few times. The J gene is TRBJ2-1, the V gene TRBV5-4, with 9 bases that match TRBD2. This CDR3 comprises 14 residues. CDR1 is SGHNT and CDR2 is YYREEE in the germline V gene (reference sequence). With 4 bases clipped from V and 5 bases from J, the junction kept 4 bases outside the gene matches. CDR3 coding DNA: TGTGCCAGCAGCCCGGGACTAGCAAACAATGAGCAGTTCTTC. Its translation is CASSPGLANNEQFF.

This rearrangement joins TRBV7-9 to TRBJ2-5; the D gene could be TRBD1 or TRBD2 (6 bases each). The ends were cut back, 6 bases at V and 5 bases at J, with 10 bases in the middle. The germline V gene has CDR1 SEHNR and CDR2 FQNEAQ (reference sequence). The CDR3 totals 12 residues. DNA of the CDR3: TGTGCCAGCAGGAGGGGGGAGGAGACCCAGTACTTC. This encodes CASRRGEETQYF.

This sequence joins TRBV4-2 and TRBJ2-1; TRBD1 agrees at 7 bases. The CDR3 is 16 residues long. Losses at the gene ends were 1 base for V and 5 bases for J; bases not matched to a gene: 8. CDR1 is LGHNA, CDR2 YNFKEQ, per germline. DNA for the CDR3: TGTGCCAGCAGCCAAGCCGGGACAGTGATCAACAATGAGCAGTTCTTC. This translates into CASSQAGTVINNEQFF.

Worth noting for this clone: Compared with germline, one end of the junction differs, possibly owing to a read error. The chain employs TRBV5-5 and TRBJ2-5, with 8 bases identical to TRBD1. Germline V gene data show CDR1 as SGHKS and CDR2 as YYEKEE (reference sequence). The CDR3 length is 14 residues. The CDR3 sequence: CASSLGDRKEAQYF. The CDR3 DNA sequence: TGTGCCAGCAGCTTGGGGGACAGGAAAGAGGCCCAGTACTTC.

The chain recombines TRBV19 with TRBJ2-2; TRBD1 matches at 8 bases. The V segment lost 3 bases and the J segment 2 bases; nucleotides outside the gene matches: 11. Germline V gives CDR1 LNHDA, CDR2 SQIVND (reference sequence). The CDR3 totals 18 residues. CDR3 nucleotides: TGTGCCAGTAGTATGGCACATAACAGGGGGTTTAACACCGGGGAGCTGTTTTTT. Protein sequence: CASSMAHNRGFNTGELFF.

Only a few counts were recorded for this clone. The chain links TRBV7-3 to TRBJ2-2; 9 bases line up with TRBD1. The V and J ends lost 6 bases and 4 bases, in that order; junction bases with no gene match: 6. CDR3 length: 15 residues. Germline V lookup: CDR1 SGHTA, CDR2 FQGTGA. The CDR3 reads CASSRTGDGTGELFF. Written as DNA, the CDR3 is TGTGCCAGCAGTAGGACAGGGGATGGCACCGGGGAGCTGTTTTTT.

This clone was detected only a few times. The DNA of the CDR3 is TGTGCCAGCAGCTTTGCGGATACGCAGTATTTT. This gives the protein CASSFADTQYF. The J gene is TRBJ2-3, the V gene TRBV7-9, with D unclear. V shed 3 bases and J shed 6 bases, with 4 bases lying between them. The CDR3 sequence is 11 residues long. The germline V gene encodes CDR1 SEHNR and CDR2 FQNEAQ (reference sequence).

This clone was recorded many times. This chain uses TRBV4-2 with TRBJ2-2; D is unclear. The CDR3 covers 12 residues. Germline CDR1 reads LGHNA; CDR2 reads YNFKEQ. Deletions cut 4 bases from V and 6 bases from J, with 6 bases between. This CDR3 is CASSRGPGELFF. CDR3 DNA: TGTGCCAGCAGCCGAGGACCCGGGGAGCTGTTTTTT.

V and J are TRBV6-5 and TRBJ1-2; 8 nucleotides agree with TRBD1. Germline V gene sequence: CDR1 MNHEY, CDR2 SVGAGI. J lost 6 bases, V lost 6 bases, and 9 bases had no gene match. This CDR3 has 14 amino acids. This CDR3 is CASSLRTGMNGYTF. The CDR3 DNA sequence: TGTGCCAGCAGCCTCCGGACAGGGATGAATGGCTACACCTTC.

This clone was found once. The V call is TRBV29-1, the J call TRBJ2-1; TRBD1 matches 8 bases. V gave up 2 bases and J gave up 9 bases; unmatched junction bases: 15. This CDR3 contains 16 residues. In germline, CDR1 is SQVTM, CDR2 ANQGSEA. CDR3 loop: CSVEIYRGMRGVEQFF. For the CDR3, the DNA is TGCAGCGTTGAAATTTACAGGGGGATGCGGGGCGTTGAGCAGTTCTTC.

This chain joins TRBV28 and TRBJ1-2, with a tentative D call TRBD1 (6 bases). Looked up from germline, CDR1 is MDHEN and CDR2 is SYDVKM. Trimming pared 7 bases from V and 1 base from J, leaving 16 bases between. The CDR3 has 15 residues. Here the CDR3 DNA reads TGTGCCAGCACTTTCAGGGGCCGAGTTAACTATGGCTACACCTTC. It specifies CASTFRGRVNYGYTF.

The table lists this clone with a few counts. The rearrangement joins TRBV29-1 to TRBJ2-3, with 12 bases identical to TRBD1. CDR3 length: 15 residues. The trim removed 5 bases at V and 5 bases at J, leaving 8 bases unmatched. Per the germline V gene, CDR1 is SQVTM and CDR2 is ANQGSEA. The CDR3 reads CSVWDRGLGGDTQYF. CDR3 sequence (DNA): TGCAGCGTTTGGGACAGGGGGCTTGGAGGAGATACGCAGTATTTT.